Each of the 24 T cell receptor beta chains below was sequenced from the same sample in a study of T cell responses to AZD1222 COVID-19 vaccine. Clones were sequenced by immunoSEQ multiplex PCR, and TCRdb holds only the in-frame ones, with some missing. Altogether about 140,000 clones are present, 80% to 90% being singletons, with the ten largest covering about 1.5%. The material was peripheral blood, obtained on day 0 of AZD1222 vaccination. The receptors originated from an adult in good health.

The table lists this clone with a few counts. The CDR3 is CASSAIGRNTIYF. In DNA form, the CDR3 reads TGTGCCAGCAGTGCCATCGGTCGAAACACCATATATTTT. The V gene is TRBV25-1, the J gene TRBJ1-3, with unresolved D. Germline values: CDR1 MGHDK, CDR2 SYGVNS. The CDR3 consists of 13 residues. The germline V and J ends were trimmed by 4 bases and 5 bases, with 9 bases remaining between them.

The chain employs TRBV20-1 and TRBJ1-4; D ambiguous. The ends were cut back, 6 bases at V and 8 bases at J, with 10 bases in the middle. Germline CDR1 and CDR2: DFQATT and SNEGSKA (reference sequence). The CDR3 has 11 residues. The CDR3 coding sequence is TGCAGTGCACCTTTACGAGAAAAACTGTTTTTT. This sequence encodes CSAPLREKLFF.

The chain recombines TRBV13 with TRBJ1-3; D is ambiguous. From germline, CDR1 is PRHDT and CDR2 FYEKMQ (reference sequence). V dropped 0 bases and J dropped 3 bases, with 9 bases sitting between them. The CDR3 spans 15 residues. The CDR3: CASSLGLGGGNTIYF. The CDR3, as DNA: TGTGCCAGCAGCTTAGGCCTCGGCGGTGGAAACACCATATATTTT.

Here the CDR3 reads CASSLFGAKGAFEQYF. DNA of the CDR3: TGTGCCAGCAGCTTATTTGGGGCCAAGGGGGCGTTTGAGCAGTACTTC. This rearrangement joins TRBV5-6 to TRBJ2-7; the match to TRBD1 covers 7 bases. The CDR3 consists of 16 residues. From germline, CDR1 is SGHDT and CDR2 YYEEEE. Trimming at V came to 2 bases and at J to 7 bases, leaving 15 bases not matched to a gene.

Points on this clone: Other DNA sequences from this sample encode an identical CDR3 as well. The CDR3 DNA reads as TGCGCCAGCAGCTTGGTACAAAACTACGAGCAGTACTTC. This translates into CASSLVQNYEQYF. The V gene is TRBV5-1, the J gene TRBJ2-7; D is ambiguous. This CDR3 has 13 residues. Germline CDR1 reads SGHRS; CDR2 reads YFSETQ. Trimming took 0 bases from V and 3 from J, leaving 7 bases between them. Together with reference TRBV5-1 and TRBJ2-7, the CDR3 gives the full variable domain: KAGVTQTPRYLIKTRGQQVTLSCSPISGHRSVSWYQQTPGQGLQFLFEYFSETQRNKGNFPGRFSGRQFSNSRSEMNVSTLELGDSALYLCASSLVQNYEQYFGPGTRLTVT.

The V and J genes are TRBV2 and TRBJ1-5; 9 nucleotides match TRBD1. This CDR3 has 13 amino acids. Germline assignment: CDR1 SNHLY and CDR2 FYNNEI. The trim removed 5 bases at V and 6 bases at J, leaving 2 bases unmatched. CDR3: CASSRQGGQPQHF. CDR3 nucleotide sequence: TGTGCCAGCAGTAGACAGGGGGGTCAGCCCCAGCATTTT.

CDR3 DNA sequence: TGTGCCAGCAGTTTACGTCGGGCAACCGGGGAGCTGTTTTTT. The encoded protein is CASSLRRATGELFF. The chain recombines TRBV28 with TRBJ2-2; D is uncertain. The germline V gene encodes CDR1 MDHEN and CDR2 SYDVKM. There are 14 residues in the CDR3. V was pared by 2 bases and J by 5 bases, with 9 bases between.

The rearrangement uses TRBV30 and TRBJ2-3; possible D gene TRBD2, 6 bases. This CDR3 has 14 residues. Between the trimmed V and J ends, which lost 7 bases and 0 bases, there was a span of 14 bases. The germline gives CDR1 GTSNPN, CDR2 SVGIG (reference sequence). The CDR3 DNA reads TGTGCCTCCCAGTGGGGGACTAGCACAGATACGCAGTATTTT. Its protein product is CASQWGTSTDTQYF.

This chain uses TRBV3-1 (or the pseudogene TRBV3-2) with TRBJ1-2; unclear D gene. V was pared by 5 bases and J by 0 bases, with 22 bases between. The CDR3 contains 18 residues. The germline V gene has CDR1 LGHDT and CDR2 YNNKEL (reference sequence). The CDR3 sequence: CASSNIKGGPRANYGYTF. The CDR3 nucleotides read TGTGCCAGCAGCAATATCAAGGGAGGGCCGAGAGCTAACTATGGCTACACCTTC.

This clone has a single count. The CDR3 DNA is TGTGCCAGCAGTACTCCGAGCGGATACACAGATACGCAGTATTTT. Its translation: CASSTPSGYTDTQYF. The J gene is TRBJ2-3, the V gene TRBV28; possibly TRBD2 for D (5 bases). CDR3 length: 15 amino acids. Germline CDR1 is MDHEN and CDR2 is SYDVKM. V shed 5 bases and J shed 2 bases, with 14 bases lying between them.

This clone was observed a single time. The chain carries TRBV30 and TRBJ2-5; D might be TRBD2 (6 bases). From germline, CDR1 is GTSNPN and CDR2 SVGIG (reference sequence). There are 14 residues in the CDR3. CDR3 sequence: CAVASPGVRETQYF. CDR3 bases: TGTGCGGTCGCCTCACCGGGGGTTAGGGAGACCCAGTACTTC. Combining the CDR3 with reference TRBV30 and TRBJ2-5 gives the whole variable domain SQTIHQWPATLVQPVGSPLSLECTVEGTSNPNLYWYRQAAGRGLQLLFYSVGIGQISSEVPQNLSASRPQDRQFILSSKKLLLSDSGFYLCAVASPGVRETQYFGPGTRLLVL.

V and J are TRBV3-1 (or the pseudogene TRBV3-2) and TRBJ2-1, with 7 bases lining up with TRBD1. V gave up 1 base and J gave up 9 bases; unmatched junction bases: 15. The CDR3 covers 17 residues. Germline CDR1 LGHDT, CDR2 YNNKEL (reference sequence). The CDR3 region has the DNA TGTGCCAGCAGCCAAGCTAGGGACAGAGCTCTATTGGGTGAGCAGTTCTTC. It is translated as CASSQARDRALLGEQFF.

The CDR3: CASSQADFPRGPEDTEAFF. The CDR3, as DNA: TGCGCCAGCAGCCAGGCTGACTTTCCCAGGGGGCCAGAAGACACTGAAGCTTTCTTT. V usage is TRBV4-1 and J usage is TRBJ1-1; TRBD1 matches 8 bases. The V gene's germline CDR1 is MGHRA and CDR2 YSYEKL. This CDR3 spans 19 amino acids. Trimming at V came to 3 bases and at J to 3 bases, leaving 18 bases not matched to a gene.

The V gene is TRBV15, the J gene TRBJ1-2; 7 bases fit TRBD1. Per the germline V gene, CDR1 is LNHNV and CDR2 is YYDKDF (reference sequence). After removal of 5 bases from V and 4 bases from J, the junction contained 4 bases not matched to a gene. The CDR3 covers 13 residues. The CDR3 nucleotides read TGTGCCACCAGCCGGGACAGATCCTATGGCTACACCTTC. This codes for CATSRDRSYGYTF.

The gene calls are TRBV29-1 and TRBJ1-1; D unresolved. The germline V gene has CDR1 SQVTM and CDR2 ANQGSEA. The CDR3 covers 15 residues. V was cut by 3 bases and J by 1 base, with 15 bases left in between. The CDR3 DNA follows: TGCAGCGTTGATCCTTCCTTCCGGAAGAACACTGAAGCTTTCTTT. Its translation is CSVDPSFRKNTEAFF.

The chain uses TRBV5-1 and TRBJ2-2; 8 bases are shared with TRBD1. Trimming took 4 bases from V and 4 from J; bases not matched to a gene: 9. The CDR3 extends over 16 amino acids. The germline gives CDR1 SGHRS, CDR2 YFSETQ. CDR3 sequence reads: CASSKTTGGSTGELFF. The DNA for the CDR3 is TGCGCCAGCAGCAAAACTACAGGGGGGTCCACCGGGGAGCTGTTTTTT.

The chain carries TRBV10-3 and TRBJ2-7, with D hard to call. V lost 2 bases and J lost 3, with 11 bases in between. The CDR3 runs 14 residues. Germline assignment: CDR1 ENHRY and CDR2 SYGVKD. The DNA of the CDR3 is TGTGCCATCAGTGAGCCAGGTATTAACTACGAGCAGTACTTC. Translating gives CAISEPGINYEQYF.

The CDR3 DNA is TGCAGCGTTGAACCGGACAGGGTTAAAAGTGGCTACACCTTC. Its protein product is CSVEPDRVKSGYTF. The chain combines TRBV29-1 with TRBJ1-2, with 8 bases aligning to TRBD1. Looked up from germline, CDR1 is SQVTM and CDR2 is ANQGSEA. This CDR3 region has 14 residues. Trimming took 2 bases from V and 7 from J; bases not matched to a gene: 9.

The chain joins TRBV7-9 to TRBJ1-2; possible D gene TRBD1, 6 bases. V lost 5 bases and J 5 bases, leaving 15 bases between the germline ends. Germline V gene data show CDR1 as SEHNR and CDR2 as FQNEAQ (reference sequence). The CDR3 covers 14 residues. The CDR3 sequence: CASSAYRDNYGYTF. The CDR3 nucleotides read TGTGCCAGCAGCGCCTACCGGGACAATTATGGCTACACCTTC.

The chain uses TRBV5-1 and TRBJ2-3; unclear D gene. The V end was cut by 1 base, the J end by 2 bases, with 8 bases between. This CDR3 is built from 14 residues. The V gene's germline CDR1 is SGHRS and CDR2 YFSETQ. In nucleotides, the CDR3 is TGCGCCAGCAGCTTGATGGACGACACAGATACGCAGTATTTT. Protein: CASSLMDDTDTQYF. Together with reference TRBV5-1 and TRBJ2-3, the CDR3 gives the full variable domain: KAGVTQTPRYLIKTRGQQVTLSCSPISGHRSVSWYQQTPGQGLQFLFEYFSETQRNKGNFPGRFSGRQFSNSRSEMNVSTLELGDSALYLCASSLMDDTDTQYFGPGTRLTVL.

This chain joins TRBV5-5 and TRBJ1-5; perhaps TRBD1 as D (6 bases). CDR1 is SGHKS and CDR2 is YYEKEE in the germline V gene (reference sequence). The CDR3 loop spans 14 amino acids. The V gene lost 3 bases and the J gene lost 6 bases, with 13 bases spanning the gap. CDR3 sequence: CASSWRGGGQPQHF. The CDR3 DNA reads as TGTGCCAGCAGCTGGCGGGGAGGGGGTCAGCCCCAGCATTTT.

The CDR3 protein is CASSKGELFF. The CDR3 DNA is TGTGCCAGTAGTAAAGGGGAGCTGTTTTTT. The V and J genes are TRBV19 and TRBJ2-2; D ambiguous. The CDR3 is 10 amino acids. V lost 4 bases to trimming and J lost 8 bases, with 2 bases between them. Germline V gene lookup returns CDR1 LNHDA and CDR2 SQIVND (reference sequence).

The chain is built from TRBV6-2 or TRBV6-3 and TRBJ2-7; D call uncertain. V was pared by 4 bases and J by 2 bases, with 9 bases between. Germline V lookup: CDR1 MNHEY, CDR2 SVGEGT. This CDR3 region has 13 residues. The CDR3 bases are TGTGCCAGCAGTTCCCATAATCCCTACGAGCAGTACTTC. Its translation: CASSSHNPYEQYF.

The chain combines TRBV11-3 with TRBJ1-1, with a weak D call TRBD1 (5 bases). The CDR3 covers 16 residues. Germline CDR1 reads SGHNT; CDR2 reads YENEEA. The V gene lost 5 bases and the J gene lost 5 bases, with 21 bases spanning the gap. CDR3 sequence reads: CASSLSGMQGRTEAFF. Here the CDR3 DNA reads TGTGCCAGCAGCCTTAGTGGGATGCAGGGAAGAACTGAAGCTTTCTTT.